These 11 T cell receptor beta chains were sequenced from one sample in a study of blood T cell repertoires in COVID-19. The repertoire was sequenced with immunoSEQ multiplex PCR; TCRdb's copy has only in-frame clones and lacks some. In the table there are approximately 260,000 clones, roughly 84% of which are singletons. Sample: PBMCs or T cells enriched from blood (not recorded which). Source of these receptors: a man aged 50-59 years who had recovered from COVID-19.

This clone is a singleton in its sample. The CDR3 protein is CASSRQLVANQPQHF. The CDR3 bases are TGTGCCAGTAGTAGACAGCTAGTTGCCAATCAGCCCCAGCATTTT. The chain links TRBV19 to TRBJ1-5, with a tentative D call TRBD1 (5 bases). V was trimmed by 4 bases and J by 3 bases, leaving 13 bases between them. The germline gives CDR1 LNHDA, CDR2 SQIVND (reference sequence). The CDR3 contains 15 residues.

This rearrangement joins TRBV21-1 to TRBJ2-7; the tabulated D call, TRBD1, remains unverified against the DNA. TRBV21-1 is shown as a pseudogene. This CDR3 spans 15 amino acids. The CDR3 DNA is TGTGCCAGCAGCTCCCAGGACAGGGCCGCGTACGAGCAGTACTTC. This encodes CASSSQDRAAYEQYF.

The chain is built from TRBV27 and TRBJ1-3; D gene ambiguous. The CDR3 totals 13 residues. The germline gives CDR1 MNHEY, CDR2 SMNVEV (reference sequence). V lost 8 bases to trimming and J lost 1 base, with 9 bases between them. In DNA form, the CDR3 reads TGTGCCAGCGCTACGTGGTCTGGAAACACCATATATTTT. It translates to CASATWSGNTIYF.

The chain joins TRBV10-3 to TRBJ2-5; TRBD1 is a possible D gene (6 bases). Germline V CDR1 and CDR2: ENHRY, SYGVKD. The CDR3 is made up of 13 amino acids. The ends were cut back, 6 bases at V and 7 bases at J, with 15 bases in the middle. DNA for the CDR3: TGTGCCATCAGGCAGGGGCCAGGGGTGACCCAGTACTTC. Translated: CAIRQGPGVTQYF.

The V call is TRBV25-1, the J call TRBJ1-2, with D tentatively TRBD1 (6 bases). The CDR3 has 13 amino acids. Germline V gives CDR1 MGHDK, CDR2 SYGVNS. The V and J ends lost 2 bases and 4 bases respectively, with 8 bases between them. CDR3 DNA: TGTGCCAGCAGTGAACGCAGGGGCTATGGCTACACCTTC. Translation gives CASSERRGYGYTF.

The genes are TRBV11-2 and TRBJ1-2, with D possibly matching TRBD1 (5 bases). CDR3 length equals 17 residues. V shed 4 bases and J shed 2 bases, with 20 bases lying between them. CDR1 and CDR2 (germline): SGHAT, FQNNGV. In DNA, the CDR3 is TGTGCCAGCAGCTCGCCGCAGGACAAGAGACAAAACTATGGCTACACCTTC. This translates into CASSSPQDKRQNYGYTF.

The chain carries TRBV6-5 and TRBJ2-1; D is perhaps TRBD1 (5 bases). The CDR3 runs to 15 residues. Germline CDR1 MNHEY, CDR2 SVGAGI. V shed 10 bases and J shed 2 bases, with 18 bases lying between them. The CDR3 sequence: CATALQTATYNEQFF. CDR3 DNA sequence: TGTGCCACAGCCCTTCAGACAGCTACCTACAATGAGCAGTTCTTC.

The J gene is TRBJ2-7, the V gene TRBV4-1, with a possible D match to TRBD1 (7 bases). V was pared by 0 bases and J by 5 bases, with 14 bases between. Germline CDR1 is MGHRA and CDR2 is YSYEKL. The CDR3 sequence is 15 residues long. In nucleotides, the CDR3 is TGCGCCAGCAGCCAAGATGGAGGGGGCTACGACGAGCAGTACTTC. This gives the protein CASSQDGGGYDEQYF.

This chain joins TRBV9 and TRBJ1-1, with D possibly being TRBD1 (5 bases). This CDR3 is built from 16 residues. The V gene lost 0 bases and the J gene lost 1 base, with 13 bases spanning the gap. CDR1 SGDLS and CDR2 YYNGEE come from the germline V gene. The CDR3 sequence: CASSVGPQRGNTEAFF. For the CDR3, the DNA is TGTGCCAGCAGCGTAGGACCCCAAAGGGGGAACACTGAAGCTTTCTTT.

CDR3 sequence: CASPRGHCNQPQHF. The CDR3 region has the DNA TGTGCCAGCCCTAGGGGGCATTGCAATCAGCCCCAGCATTTT. The chain links TRBV18 to TRBJ1-5, with 7 bases aligning to TRBD1. CDR1 KGHSH and CDR2 LQKENI come from the germline V gene. The ends lost 8 bases at V and 2 bases at J; junction bases unmatched: 6. The CDR3 has 14 amino acids.

This chain connects TRBV5-1 to TRBJ1-1; 8 nucleotides agree with TRBD1. After removal of 4 bases from V and 5 bases from J, the junction contained 7 bases not matched to a gene. In germline, CDR1 is SGHRS, CDR2 YFSETQ. The CDR3 covers 14 residues. The CDR3 spells CASSVRQGRTEAFF. The CDR3 DNA reads as TGCGCCAGCAGCGTAAGACAGGGGAGGACTGAAGCTTTCTTT.